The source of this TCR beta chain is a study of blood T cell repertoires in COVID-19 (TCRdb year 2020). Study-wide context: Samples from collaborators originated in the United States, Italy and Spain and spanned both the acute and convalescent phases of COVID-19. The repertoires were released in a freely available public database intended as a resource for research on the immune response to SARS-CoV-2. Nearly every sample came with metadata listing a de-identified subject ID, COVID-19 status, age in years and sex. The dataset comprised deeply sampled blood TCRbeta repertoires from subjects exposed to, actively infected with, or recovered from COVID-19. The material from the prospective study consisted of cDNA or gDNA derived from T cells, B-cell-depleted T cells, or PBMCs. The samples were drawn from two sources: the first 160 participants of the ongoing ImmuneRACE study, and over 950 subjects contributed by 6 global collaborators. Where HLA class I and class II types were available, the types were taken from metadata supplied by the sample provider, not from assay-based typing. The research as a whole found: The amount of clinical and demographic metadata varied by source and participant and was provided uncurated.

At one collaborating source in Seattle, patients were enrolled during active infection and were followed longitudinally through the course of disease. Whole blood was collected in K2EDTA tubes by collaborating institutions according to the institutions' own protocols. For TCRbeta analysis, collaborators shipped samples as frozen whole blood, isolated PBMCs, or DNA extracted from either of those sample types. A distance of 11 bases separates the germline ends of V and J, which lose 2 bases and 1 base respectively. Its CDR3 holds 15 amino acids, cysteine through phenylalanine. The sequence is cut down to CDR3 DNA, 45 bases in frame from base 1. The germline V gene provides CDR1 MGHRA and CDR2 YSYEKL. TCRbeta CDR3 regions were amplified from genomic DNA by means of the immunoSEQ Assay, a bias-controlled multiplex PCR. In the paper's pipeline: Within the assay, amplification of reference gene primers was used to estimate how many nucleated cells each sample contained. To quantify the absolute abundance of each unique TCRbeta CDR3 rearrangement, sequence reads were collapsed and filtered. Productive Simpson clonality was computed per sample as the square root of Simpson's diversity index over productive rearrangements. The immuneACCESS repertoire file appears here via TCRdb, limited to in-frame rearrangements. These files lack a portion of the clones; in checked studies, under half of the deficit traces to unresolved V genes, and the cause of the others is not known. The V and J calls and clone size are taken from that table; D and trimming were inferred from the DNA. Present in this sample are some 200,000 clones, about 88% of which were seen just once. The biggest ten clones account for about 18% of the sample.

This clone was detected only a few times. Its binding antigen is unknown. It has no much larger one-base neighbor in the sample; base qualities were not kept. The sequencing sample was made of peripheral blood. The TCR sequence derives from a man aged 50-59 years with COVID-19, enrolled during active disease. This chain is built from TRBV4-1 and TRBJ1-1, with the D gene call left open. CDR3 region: CASSQHPLTNTEAFF. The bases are TGCGCCAGCAGCCAACACCCACTCACGAACACTGAAGCTTTCTTT.